Described below is a single T cell receptor beta chain sequence and its context. Use of 60 Vbeta and 13 Jbeta primers characterized the PCR. Repertoires were generated with immunoSEQ multiplex PCR, while TCRdb's copy carries only in-frame clones and drops some. The sample has tens of thousands of clones; about 80% are singletons. This entry comes from a study of cytomegalovirus exposure and HLA in healthy donors. Germline values: CDR1 MDHEN, CDR2 SYDVKM. The CDR3 is 17 residues long. V shed 4 bases and J shed 1 base, with 20 bases lying between them. Sequenced sample: PBMCs. The receptor was derived from a male donor in good health and CMV-seronegative. The chain combines TRBV28 with TRBJ2-7; D is perhaps TRBD1 (5 bases). The DNA for the CDR3 is TGTGCCAGCAGTTCCGAGGCGTTTGGGGCTCTTTCCTACGAGCAGTACTTC. It yields the protein CASSSEAFGALSYEQYF.